The clone carrying this TCR beta chain has at least ten counts. Its target is not known. This entry is derived from a study of CD8 T cells in ankylosing spondylitis. Findings of the study overall: Blood of patients with ankylosing spondylitis appeared to be characterized by a TCR beta motif of roughly eight highly homologous variants. Reportedly, significant enrichment of disease-linked clones occurred in matched ankylosing spondylitis synovial fluid.

Each CDR3 protein gets one entry after TCRdb re-called the 5' RACE reads with MiXCR. The table records a few hundred thousand distinct CDR3 sequences, around a tenth of them present only once. The germline V gene encodes CDR1 MDHEN and CDR2 SYDVKM. The trim removed 5 bases at V and 15 bases at J, leaving 9 bases unmatched. The length of the CDR3 is 12 residues. Sequencing was done on a sample of blood, either unsorted or a sorted T cell fraction (not recorded which). This sequence was found in a female donor with ankylosing spondylitis or in good health (not recorded which). This rearrangement joins TRBV28 to TRBJ2-1; 8 bases fit TRBD2. CDR3 residues: CASSPQTSVAFF. The CDR3 coding sequence is TGTGCCAGCAGTCCACAGACTAGCGTGGCGTTCTTC.